The rows below give T cell receptor beta chains drawn from one sample of a study of blood T cell repertoires in COVID-19. Profiling relied on immunoSEQ multiplex PCR, and the TCRdb table lists in-frame clones only, not all of them. The data hold about 120,000 clones, with about 86% observed a single time. The source material was peripheral blood. The source of these receptors is a woman between 50 and 59 years old with acute or convalescent COVID-19. CDR3s include the opening cysteine and the closing phenylalanine or tryptophan. A D gene is named only where the DNA matches it firmly. The listing skips clone size in some rows; elsewhere it reads once, few, many or a size class.

clone_size | j_call | v_call | d_call | cdr3_aa | cdr3_nt
- | TRBJ2-1 | TRBV9 | TRBD1 | CASSAPPDRTYNEQFF | TGTGCCAGCAGCGCGCCCCCGGACAGGACCTACAATGAGCAGTTCTTC
- | TRBJ1-5 | TRBV5-1 | - | CASSLEGVDQPQHF | TGCGCCAGCAGCTTGGAAGGGGTGGATCAGCCCCAGCATTTT
- | TRBJ1-1 | TRBV19 | - | CASSPQETQNTEAFF | TGTGCCAGCAGCCCCCAGGAAACACAGAACACTGAAGCTTTCTTT
- | TRBJ1-1 | TRBV19 | - | CASSIAQGSRTEAFF | TGTGCCAGTAGTATAGCCCAGGGATCGAGGACTGAAGCTTTCTTT
- | TRBJ1-1 | TRBV30 | - | CAWSKTDMNTEAFF | TGTGCCTGGAGTAAGACAGACATGAACACTGAAGCTTTCTTT
few | TRBJ2-3 | TRBV5-1 | TRBD2 | CASSSGLAPDTQYF | TGCGCCAGCAGCTCGGGACTAGCCCCAGATACGCAGTATTTT
- | TRBJ2-5 | TRBV3-1/TRBV3-2 | TRBD2 | CASSQSGSRETQYF | TGTGCCAGCAGCCAGAGCGGGAGTCGGGAGACCCAGTACTTC
- | TRBJ1-4 | TRBV10-3 | TRBD1 | CAISESQGAGEKLFF | TGTGCCATCAGTGAATCGCAGGGGGCCGGTGAAAAACTGTTTTTT
- | TRBJ1-2 | TRBV9 | - | CASSITGNSNYGYTF | TGTGCCAGCAGCATCACAGGCAATTCTAACTATGGCTACACCTTC
- | TRBJ2-7 | TRBV6-7 | TRBD2 | CASSYSSGAGSYEQYF | TGTGCCAGCAGTTACTCGAGCGGGGCCGGATCCTACGAGCAGTACTTC
- | TRBJ1-2 | TRBV11-2 | - | CASSLDRRVRLGYTF | TGTGCCAGCAGCTTAGATCGGAGAGTGAGGCTTGGCTACACCTTC
- | TRBJ2-1 | TRBV19 | - | CASQAGRSYNEQFF | TGTGCCAGCCAGGCGGGAAGGTCCTACAATGAGCAGTTCTTC
- | TRBJ1-2 | TRBV6-5 | - | CASSYSAREGDYGYTF | TGTGCCAGCAGTTACTCGGCCAGGGAAGGGGACTATGGCTACACCTTC
once | TRBJ1-1 | TRBV7-2 | - | CASSFRREGTEAFF | TGTGCCAGCAGCTTTCGCAGGGAAGGGACTGAAGCTTTCTTT
- | TRBJ2-5 | TRBV7-6 | TRBD1 | CASSPRGQQETQYF | TGTGCCAGCAGCCCTCGGGGACAGCAAGAGACCCAGTACTTC
- | TRBJ2-5 | TRBV5-4 | - | CASSSTGETQYF | TGTGCCAGCAGCTCCACCGGGGAGACCCAGTACTTC